This T cell receptor (beta chain) was sequenced in a study of breast tumors, draining lymph nodes, adjacent tissues. V dropped 5 bases and J dropped 2; count of bases not matched to a gene: 9. CDR1 SGHVS and CDR2 FNYEAQ come from the germline V gene. This CDR3 is built from 17 residues. TCRdb re-derived calls from the multiplex PCR reads in MiXCR, one entry per CDR3 protein. The profile shows 200,000 to 250,000 distinct CDR3 sequences, less than 40% of them singletons. Breast cancer patients provided tissue from their axillary draining lymph nodes. This chain connects TRBV7-6 to TRBJ2-3, with 11 bases lining up with TRBD1. Sequenced material: axillary lymph node tissue. This clonotype originated in a female donor with breast cancer. Some clones in this sample may be carry-over from other donors' samples. Written as DNA, the CDR3 is TGTGCCAGCAGCCCCGGGACAGGGGGGGATCTCACAGATACGCAGTATTTT. It specifies CASSPGTGGDLTDTQYF.